The subject of this entry is one T cell receptor beta chain. This sample was included in a study of blood T cell repertoires in COVID-19. Generated by immunoSEQ multiplex PCR, the TCRdb table keeps only in-frame clones and is missing some. The sample holds approximately 160,000 clones, approximately 81% seen once. Sequencing input: peripheral blood. The TCR comes from an older woman with COVID-19, enrolled during active disease.

CDR3 DNA: TGTGCCAGCACCGTCATGCAGTTGAACACTGAAGCTTTCTTT. This translates into CASTVMQLNTEAFF. The chain joins TRBV7-9 to TRBJ1-1; D unclear. CDR3 size: 14 residues. V gave up 7 bases and J gave up 0 bases, with 12 bases separating them. Germline V lookup: CDR1 SEHNR, CDR2 FQNEAQ (reference sequence).